These 16 T cell receptor beta chains originate from one sample sequenced in a study of Tregs in tolerant kidney transplant recipients. Some clones are missing from TCRdb's copy, which holds only in-frame ones; the method was immunoSEQ multiplex PCR. The sample shows about 44,000 clones, about 95% of them seen only once. For these receptors, no antigen is known. Sequenced: Tregs from blood cultured with allogeneic cells. The source is a human donor in good health.

The chain is built from TRBV11-2 and TRBJ2-5, with D possibly called TRBD1 or TRBD2 (6 bases each). Near its end, the DNA agrees better with TRBJ2-7, so the J call may be wrong. Germline V gene sequence: CDR1 SGHAT, CDR2 FQNNGV. This CDR3 comprises 14 residues. The CDR3 sequence: CASSFLGGRYEQYF. The CDR3 DNA follows: TGTGCCAGCAGCTTCCTCGGGGGCCGCTACGAGCAGTACTTC.

This chain links TRBV7-2 with TRBJ2-1; D is perhaps TRBD1 or TRBD2 (5 bases each). The germline V and J ends were trimmed by 0 bases and 0 bases, with 6 bases remaining between them. Germline CDR1 is SGHTA and CDR2 is FQGNSA. The CDR3 totals 15 residues. The CDR3 is CASSLAGTSYNEQFF. In nucleotides, the CDR3 is TGTGCCAGCAGCTTAGCGGGGACCTCCTACAATGAGCAGTTCTTC.

This rearrangement joins TRBV5-4 to TRBJ2-5, with 9 nucleotides matching TRBD2. The CDR3 is made up of 15 amino acids. Trimming at V came to 4 bases and at J to 3 bases, leaving 7 bases not matched to a gene. Germline V gives CDR1 SGHNT, CDR2 YYREEE (reference sequence). The CDR3 region is CASSVSGRMEETQYF. The CDR3 DNA is TGTGCCAGCAGCGTTAGCGGGAGAATGGAAGAGACCCAGTACTTC.

This chain uses TRBV29-1 with TRBJ1-1; D ambiguous. The CDR3 loop spans 12 amino acids. From germline, CDR1 is SQVTM and CDR2 ANQGSEA. Deletions cut 3 bases from V and 5 bases from J, with 10 bases between. CDR3 sequence reads: CSVERGGTEAFF. The CDR3 region has the DNA TGCAGCGTTGAGCGGGGAGGTACTGAAGCTTTCTTT. The variable domain in full, with the rest retrieved from reference TRBV29-1 and TRBJ1-1, is SAVISQKPSRDICQRGTSLTIQCQVDSQVTMMFWYRQQPGQSLTLIATANQGSEATYESGFVIDKFPISRPNLTFSTLTVSNMSPEDSSIYLCSVERGGTEAFFGQGTRLTVV.

The CDR3 DNA sequence: TGTGCCAGCAGTTTATTGGGGACAGTTAATGAAAAACTGTTTTTT. Protein sequence: CASSLLGTVNEKLFF. The rearrangement links TRBV28 to TRBJ1-4, with 7 bases lining up with TRBD1. V dropped 1 base and J dropped 4; count of bases not matched to a gene: 3. The CDR3 is 15 amino acids. CDR1 is MDHEN, CDR2 SYDVKM, per germline.

In its sample, this clone was seen once. This rearrangement joins TRBV5-1 to TRBJ2-5; TRBD2 agrees at 7 bases. V shed 3 bases and J 5 bases; nucleotides not matched to a gene: 4. Germline values: CDR1 SGHRS, CDR2 YFSETQ. The CDR3 length is 13 residues. This CDR3 reads CASSSGSGETQYF. CDR3 bases: TGCGCCAGCAGCTCGGGTAGCGGGGAGACCCAGTACTTC.

This chain links TRBV25-1 with TRBJ2-3, with a tentative D call TRBD1 (5 bases). Germline V gene lookup returns CDR1 MGHDK and CDR2 SYGVNS. The V gene lost 1 base and the J gene lost 5 bases, with 22 bases spanning the gap. CDR3 length: 18 residues. The CDR3 sequence is CASSESKAKQPQGDTQYF. The CDR3 region has the DNA TGTGCCAGCAGTGAATCAAAGGCGAAACAGCCTCAGGGAGATACGCAGTATTTT.

The genes are TRBV6-1 and TRBJ2-7; 8 bases fit TRBD2. The germline gives CDR1 MNHNS, CDR2 SASEGT. This CDR3 region has 13 residues. Trimming took 6 bases from V and 3 from J; bases not matched to a gene: 4. The CDR3 here is CASRPRGDYEQYF. Here the CDR3 DNA reads TGTGCCAGCAGGCCGCGGGGGGACTACGAGCAGTACTTC.

This clone showed up just once. The J gene is TRBJ1-5, the V gene TRBV10-3; D uncertain. The V and J ends lost 4 bases and 4 bases respectively, with 17 bases between them. The V gene's germline CDR1 is ENHRY and CDR2 SYGVKD. The CDR3 runs to 16 residues. CDR3 in amino acids: CAISGGDRPRNQPQHF. CDR3 nucleotide sequence: TGTGCCATCAGTGGGGGAGATCGGCCGCGGAATCAGCCCCAGCATTTT.

The chain employs TRBV5-4 and TRBJ2-5, with 8 bases fitting TRBD2. The CDR3 sequence is 15 residues long. The germline gives CDR1 SGHNT, CDR2 YYREEE (reference sequence). V lost 0 bases and J lost 0; bases outside the gene matches: 1. CDR3 in amino acids: CASSLGLAYQETQYF. DNA of the CDR3: TGTGCCAGCAGCTTGGGACTAGCGTACCAAGAGACCCAGTACTTC.

The chain recombines TRBV5-4 with TRBJ2-7, with D maybe TRBD1 (6 bases). Per germline, CDR1 SGHNT and CDR2 YYREEE (reference sequence). The CDR3 totals 15 residues. Trimming pared 1 base from V and 4 bases from J, leaving 15 bases between. The CDR3 reads CASSLRGLGGYEQYF. The DNA of the CDR3 is TGTGCCAGCAGCTTGAGAGGATTAGGGGGATACGAGCAGTACTTC.

The CDR3 loop is CASSSRWDTQYF. The CDR3 DNA follows: TGTGCCAGCAGCTCCAGGTGGGATACGCAGTATTTT. The V and J genes are TRBV7-2 and TRBJ2-3; no firm D call. The CDR3 covers 12 residues. The ends were cut back, 4 bases at V and 6 bases at J, with 8 bases in the middle. Germline lookup yields CDR1 SGHTA and CDR2 FQGNSA.

The chain links TRBV19 to TRBJ2-1; maybe TRBD1 (6 bases). This CDR3 is 19 amino acids long. V was pared by 3 bases and J by 2 bases, with 23 bases between. Per germline, CDR1 LNHDA and CDR2 SQIVND (reference sequence). This chain's CDR3 is CASSIKLWVFGGAYNEQFF. The DNA for the CDR3 is TGTGCCAGTAGTATTAAGCTTTGGGTTTTTGGGGGCGCCTACAATGAGCAGTTCTTC.

This chain uses TRBV19 with TRBJ1-5; 7 bases are shared with TRBD1. Looked up from germline, CDR1 is LNHDA and CDR2 is SQIVND (reference sequence). The CDR3 contains 13 residues. V was pared by 9 bases and J by 3 bases, with 5 bases of the junction left unmatched. The CDR3 region is CASRDRFNQPQHF. Here the CDR3 DNA reads TGTGCCAGCCGGGACAGATTCAATCAGCCCCAGCATTTT.

J is TRBJ2-1 and V is TRBV2, with TRBD2 matching over 10 bases. V shed 6 bases and J 1 base; nucleotides not matched to a gene: 6. The CDR3 runs to 16 residues. Germline lookup yields CDR1 SNHLY and CDR2 FYNNEI. For the CDR3, the DNA is TGTGCCAGCAGATCAAGACTAGCGGGTTCCTACAATGAGCAGTTCTTC. Translated: CASRSRLAGSYNEQFF. The full variable domain, its missing parts supplied by reference TRBV2 and TRBJ2-1, is EPEVTQTPSHQVTQMGQEVILRCVPISNHLYFYWYRQILGQKVEFLVSFYNNEISEKSEIFDDQFSVERPDGSNFTLKIRSTKLEDSAMYFCASRSRLAGSYNEQFFGPGTRLTVL.

The chain couples TRBV5-1 to TRBJ2-1; 9 bases map to TRBD1. V shed 4 bases, J shed 4 bases, and the junction held 12 bases outside the gene matches. Germline CDR1 and CDR2: SGHRS and YFSETQ. The CDR3 sequence is 17 residues long. This CDR3 reads CASSPRRQGGIYNEQFF. CDR3 bases: TGCGCCAGCAGCCCCCGTCGACAGGGGGGTATTTACAATGAGCAGTTCTTC.